Sequencing of this T cell receptor beta chain was carried out in a study of OX40 agonist ivuxolimab in advanced cancers. Assay: immunoSEQ multiplex PCR; the TCRdb copy retains only in-frame clones and omits some. The profile covers about 68,000 clones, with roughly 83% appearing a single time and about 6.9% taken by the ten largest. There are 15 residues in the CDR3. Looked up from germline, CDR1 is SGDLS and CDR2 is YYNGEE. V shed 0 bases, J shed 2 bases, and the junction held 3 bases outside the gene matches. The origin of this receptor is an adult with an advanced solid tumor such as melanoma, head and neck, liver or kidney cancer. This rearrangement joins TRBV9 to TRBJ2-3; TRBD2 matches 7 bases. Sequencing used CD4+ or CD8+ T cells sorted from blood, obtained in a trial of the OX40 agonist ivuxolimab. The CDR3 sequence: CASSVGGGPTDTQYF. In DNA form, the CDR3 reads TGTGCCAGCAGCGTAGGGGGGGGTCCCACAGATACGCAGTATTTT.